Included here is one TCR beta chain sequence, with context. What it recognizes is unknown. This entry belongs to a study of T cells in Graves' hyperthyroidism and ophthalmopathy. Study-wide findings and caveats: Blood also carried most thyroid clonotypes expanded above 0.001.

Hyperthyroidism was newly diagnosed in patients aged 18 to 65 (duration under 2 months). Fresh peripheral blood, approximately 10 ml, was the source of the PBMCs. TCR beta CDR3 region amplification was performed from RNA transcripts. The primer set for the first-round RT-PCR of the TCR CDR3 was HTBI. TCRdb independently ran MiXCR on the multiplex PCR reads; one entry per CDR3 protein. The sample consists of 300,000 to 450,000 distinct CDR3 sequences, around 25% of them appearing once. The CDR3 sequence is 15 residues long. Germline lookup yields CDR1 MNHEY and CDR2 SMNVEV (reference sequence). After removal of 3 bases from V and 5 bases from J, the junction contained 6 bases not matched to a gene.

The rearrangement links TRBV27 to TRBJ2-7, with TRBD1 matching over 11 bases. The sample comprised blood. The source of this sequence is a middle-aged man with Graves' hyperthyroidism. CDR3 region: CASSFSGQGANEQYF. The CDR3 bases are TGTGCCAGCAGTTTTTCCGGACAGGGGGCGAACGAGCAGTACTTC.